This TCR beta chain was retrieved from a study of blood T cells in healthy people across ages. Study outcomes and limitations: Age brought a roughly linear fall in TCR beta diversity measured per million T cells. Diversity was higher, and naive CD4+ cells more numerous, in long-lived donors than in aged donors.

CDR1 SGHKS and CDR2 YYEKEE come from the germline V gene (reference sequence). The CDR3 sequence is 15 residues long. V lost 4 bases to trimming and J lost 1 base, with 13 bases between them. Notes on this clonotype: The target antigen is unknown.

Primed by a sample-barcoded 5' primer and a J-beta primer mix, a second PCR proceeded for 7 to 11 cycles. TCRdb called the 5' RACE reads again in MiXCR, with one record for every CDR3 protein. Among around 1.7 million distinct CDR3 sequences listed, about 28% were seen once. The sequenced sample was blood. The genes are TRBV5-5 and TRBJ2-3; the D gene is possibly TRBD1 (6 bases). The TCR comes from a young woman in good health. The CDR3 DNA follows: TGTGCCAGCAGCACACGGGACACCGGCACAGATACGCAGTATTTT. It codes for CASSTRDTGTDTQYF. The whole variable domain, filled in from reference TRBV5-5 and TRBJ2-3, reads DAGVTQSPTHLIKTRGQQVTLRCSPISGHKSVSWYQQVLGQGPQFIFQYYEKEERGRGNFPDRFSARQFPNYSSELNVNALLLGDSALYLCASSTRDTGTDTQYFGPGTRLTVL.